This T cell receptor beta chain appears in the sequencing data of a study of T cell responses to AZD1222 COVID-19 vaccine (dated by TCRdb to 2020 to 2023). For the wider study: AZD1222 recipients given second doses at about 4 weeks or at about 12 weeks were pooled, since spike-specific TCR depth and breadth were not found to differ between the two schedules. A total of 230 to 250 trial participants underwent TCR sequencing, of whom nearly 210 received two doses of AZD1222 and some 25 received two doses of the MenACWY control vaccine. Trial participants were enrolled into age subgroups of 18-55, 56-69 and 70-plus years, which contained 148, 28 and 57 TCR-sequenced participants, respectively. The research as a whole found: Spike-specific TCR breadth and depth rose significantly after two AZD1222 doses compared with day 0 and with MenACWY recipients. The 56-69-year group was small, and its depth increase did not reach significance, likely because of low power. No day 14 peak-response samples were available, so repertoires were characterized only after the peak T cell response. Conclusions about previously exposed vaccinees were limited because only a handful of AZD1222 recipients were SARS-CoV-2 seropositive at baseline. Participants were mostly white British, with more females than males. The authors suggested clonal diversity may have been underestimated. The vaccine-associated CD4 TCRs covered the entire spike protein, and the dominant responses fell in regions 160-218 and 743-854. Epitopes outside the regions mutated in the B.1.351 and B.1.1.7 variants were reportedly recognized by nearly half of the unique spike-specific TCRs.

Read against the paper, the sample's time point label means: baseline before first vaccination. Vaccinee samples were obtained from the UK trials COV001 and COV002, which included a single-blind randomized controlled phase 2/3 trial of AZD1222 (ChAdOx1 nCoV-19) in healthy adults. Trial participant PBMC samples were collected at day 0 and day 28 after the second dose for TCRbeta chain sequencing. Note on this clone: Its antigen is still unknown. The record has no base qualities; no much larger clone is one base away.

Via the germline V gene (reference sequence), CDR1 is MNHEY and CDR2 SMNVEV. V is reduced by 6 bases and J by 7 bases, leaving a spacing of 10 bases between them. There are 12 amino acids in the CDR3, from cysteine to phenylalanine inclusive. Of all the DNA, just the CDR3 is kept, 36 bases in frame from base 1. The CDR3 regions of human TCRbeta chains were subjected to immunosequencing. As for the authors' bioinformatics: Repertoire TCRs were matched against a reference library of SARS-CoV-2-specific TCRs generated with the MIRA antigen-specificity platform. Breadth was defined as the fraction of unique TCRs that were SARS-CoV-2-associated. Depth was defined as the fraction of total T cells that were SARS-CoV-2-associated. Using the MIRA data, every spike-specific TCR was mapped to the spike region that the TCR reacted to and assigned to either a CD4 or a CD8 class. Log10-transformed breadth and depth values were compared by one-way ANOVA with Sidak's multiple comparisons tests. TCRdb's version of the immuneACCESS table is confined to in-frame rearrangements and falls short of the full clone set. An unresolved V gene accounts for under half of the shortfall where checked; the remainder is of unknown origin. V, J and clone size derive from that table, while D and trimming were established from the DNA sequence. The sample profile shows roughly 150,000 clones; about 89% of them were found once. Over 3.5% of the sample comes from the top ten.

The sequence derives from an adult in good health. Here the sequenced sample was peripheral blood, taken on day 0 of AZD1222 vaccination. The receptor chain draws on TRBV27 and TRBJ2-1, with the identity of the D gene unclear. CDR3 reads: CASSSKGNEQFF. DNA sequence: TGTGCCAGCAGCTCAAAGGGAAATGAGCAGTTCTTC.